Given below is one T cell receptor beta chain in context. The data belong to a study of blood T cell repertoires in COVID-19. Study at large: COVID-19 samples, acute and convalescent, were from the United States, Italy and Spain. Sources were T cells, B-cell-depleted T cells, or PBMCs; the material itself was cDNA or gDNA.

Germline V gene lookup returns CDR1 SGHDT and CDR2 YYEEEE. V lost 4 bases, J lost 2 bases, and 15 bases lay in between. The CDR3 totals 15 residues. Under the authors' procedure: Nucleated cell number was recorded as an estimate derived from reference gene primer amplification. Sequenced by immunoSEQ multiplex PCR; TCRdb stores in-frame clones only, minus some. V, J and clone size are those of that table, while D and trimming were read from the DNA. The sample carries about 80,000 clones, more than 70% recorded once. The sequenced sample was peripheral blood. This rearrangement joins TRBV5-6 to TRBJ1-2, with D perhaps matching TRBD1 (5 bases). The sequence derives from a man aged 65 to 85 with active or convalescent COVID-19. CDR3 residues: CASSGALWANYGYTF. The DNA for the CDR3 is TGTGCCAGCAGCGGGGCTCTGTGGGCCAACTATGGCTACACCTTC.